A selection of T cell receptor beta chains follows, all from one sample in a study of blood T cell repertoires in COVID-19. Produced via immunoSEQ multiplex PCR; TCRdb's table is partial and in-frame only. The sample consists of under 20,000 clones, approximately 93% of them appearing once. The material sequenced was peripheral blood. Receptors originate from a woman aged 50 to 60 with active COVID-19. CDR3s include the opening cysteine and the closing phenylalanine or tryptophan. The order of the fields is clone size, J gene, D gene, V gene, CDR3 DNA, CDR3 protein. The D gene is left open where the match is weak. Clone size is given for some rows only: seen once, a few or many times, or a class if the clone is expanded.

clone size: -; J gene: TRBJ1-2; D gene: -; V gene: TRBV7-8; CDR3 DNA: TGTGCCAGCAGCCGAACAGCTAACTATGGCTACACCTTC; CDR3 protein: CASSRTANYGYTF
clone size: -; J gene: TRBJ1-2; D gene: -; V gene: TRBV19; CDR3 DNA: TGTGCCAGTAGGGACCAGGGTGCCTATGGCTACACCTTC; CDR3 protein: CASRDQGAYGYTF
clone size: -; J gene: TRBJ2-1; D gene: TRBD2; V gene: TRBV3-1/TRBV3-2; CDR3 DNA: TGTGCCAGCAGCCAAGGACTAGCGGGAACCTACAATGAGCAGTTCTTC; CDR3 protein: CASSQGLAGTYNEQFF
clone size: -; J gene: TRBJ1-6; D gene: -; V gene: TRBV14; CDR3 DNA: TGTGCCAGCAGCCAAGCACGGGGTTTCTATAATTCACCCCTCCACTTT; CDR3 protein: CASSQARGFYNSPLHF
clone size: -; J gene: TRBJ1-1; D gene: -; V gene: TRBV7-9; CDR3 DNA: TGTGCCAGCAGCTTACCCCAGGGGATGAACACTGAAGCTTTCTTT; CDR3 protein: CASSLPQGMNTEAFF
clone size: -; J gene: TRBJ2-1; D gene: -; V gene: TRBV6-6; CDR3 DNA: TGTGCCAGCAGTTACTCGAGGCTCTACAATGAGCAGTTCTTC; CDR3 protein: CASSYSRLYNEQFF
clone size: -; J gene: TRBJ2-1; D gene: -; V gene: TRBV19; CDR3 DNA: TGTGCCAGTAGTTCAGGGATGGCCCAGTACAATGAGCAGTTCTTC; CDR3 protein: CASSSGMAQYNEQFF
clone size: -; J gene: TRBJ1-4; D gene: TRBD1; V gene: TRBV30; CDR3 DNA: TGTGCCTGGAGTTCCCAGACAGGGTTTAATGAAAAACTGTTTTTT; CDR3 protein: CAWSSQTGFNEKLFF
clone size: -; J gene: TRBJ1-4; D gene: -; V gene: TRBV28; CDR3 DNA: TGTGCCAGCGGAAAGGGGGTATGGGAAAAACTGTTTTTT; CDR3 protein: CASGKGVWEKLFF
clone size: -; J gene: TRBJ2-1; D gene: TRBD1; V gene: TRBV29-1; CDR3 DNA: TGCAGCGCGAGGACAGGGGGCAATGAGCAGTTCTTC; CDR3 protein: CSARTGGNEQFF
clone size: once; J gene: TRBJ1-3; D gene: -; V gene: TRBV19; CDR3 DNA: TGTGCCAGTAGTATAGGCGGCAGTGGAAACACCATATATTTT; CDR3 protein: CASSIGGSGNTIYF
clone size: -; J gene: TRBJ1-3; D gene: -; V gene: TRBV18; CDR3 DNA: TGTGCCAGCTCACCGCTCTCACCTCAGGGGTCTGGAAACACCATATATTTT; CDR3 protein: CASSPLSPQGSGNTIYF
clone size: -; J gene: TRBJ2-6; D gene: TRBD1; V gene: TRBV10-3; CDR3 DNA: TGTGCCATCAGTGAGCGAGACAGGGGGCCCTATTCTGGGGCCAACGTCCTGACTTTC; CDR3 protein: CAISERDRGPYSGANVLTF
clone size: -; J gene: TRBJ2-7; D gene: TRBD2; V gene: TRBV13; CDR3 DNA: TGTGCCAGCAGCTTAAATAGCGGGAGAGCCGAAGTCGGGCCCTACGAGCAGTACTTC; CDR3 protein: CASSLNSGRAEVGPYEQYF
clone size: -; J gene: TRBJ2-1; D gene: -; V gene: TRBV28; CDR3 DNA: TGTGCCAGCAGTTTGAGTAGCGGTTACAATGAGCAGTTCTTC; CDR3 protein: CASSLSSGYNEQFF
clone size: -; J gene: TRBJ1-1; D gene: TRBD1; V gene: TRBV2; CDR3 DNA: TGTGCCAGCAGTGCTTATTTGACAGGGGACACTGAAGCTTTCTTT; CDR3 protein: CASSAYLTGDTEAFF
clone size: once; J gene: TRBJ2-1; D gene: TRBD1; V gene: TRBV11-2; CDR3 DNA: TGTGCCAGCGGGCCATACACAGGGGTCTACAATGAGCAGTTCTTC; CDR3 protein: CASGPYTGVYNEQFF